One sample yielded the 3 T cell receptor beta chains listed below, sequenced in a study of T cell repertoires in cytomegalovirus infection. TCRdb passed the reads through MiXCR, listing each CDR3 protein once. Seen here are 310,000 or so distinct CDR3 sequences, roughly 25% observed once, and the top ten hold about 14%. No antigen has been identified for these receptors. Sequenced material: cultured PBMCs, taken from culture after CMV antigen stimulation. These receptors originate from a human donor in good health (CMV status not recorded). Some clones in this sample may be carry-over from other donors' samples.

The CDR3 sequence is CASSQAPGLGGEKLFF. The CDR3 DNA sequence: TGTGCCAGCAGCCAGGCGCCTGGGCTTGGGGGTGAAAAACTGTTTTTT. The gene calls are TRBV7-2 and TRBJ1-4, with a possible D match to TRBD1 (5 bases). The CDR3 is made up of 16 amino acids. V lost 5 bases and J 7 bases, leaving 20 bases between the germline ends. Germline V gives CDR1 SGHTA, CDR2 FQGNSA.

There are many counts of this clonotype. CDR3 in DNA: TGTGCCAGCCAAGAAGCGGGAGGGCCCTACGAGCAGTACGTC. Its translation: CASQEAGGPYEQYV. The chain is built from TRBV7-2 and TRBJ2-7, with 10 bases aligning to TRBD2. CDR1 and CDR2 (germline): SGHTA, FQGNSA. V shed 8 bases, J shed 2 bases, and the junction held 6 bases outside the gene matches. The CDR3 loop spans 14 amino acids.

This clonotype turned up a few times. The chain couples TRBV20-1 to TRBJ2-7; 11 positions match TRBD2. Germline-derived CDR1 and CDR2 are DFQATT and SNEGSKA (reference sequence). Germline trimming cut 0 bases from V and 7 bases from J; bases unmatched to any gene: 8. The CDR3 consists of 15 residues. The CDR3 DNA reads TGCAGTGCTAGAGAGGGCTGGCTAGCGGGAGGTGAGCAGTACTTC. Amino acids: CSAREGWLAGGEQYF.